Listed below are T cell receptor beta chains from one sample, sequenced in a study of spatial heterogeneity in lung cancer. Each CDR3 protein gets one entry after TCRdb re-called the 5' RACE reads with MiXCR. The top ten clones hold roughly 36% of a sample with under 10,000 distinct CDR3 sequences, about 5% of them seen once. The specimen comprised PBMCs, sampled at surgery. All receptors come from a male donor with early-stage non-small cell lung cancer. Both conserved end residues are part of each CDR3. A D gene is named only where the DNA matches it firmly. The listing skips clone size in some rows; elsewhere it reads once, few, many or a size class.

V gene: TRBV28; J gene: TRBJ2-7; D gene: NA; clone size: NA; CDR3 protein: CVSSGNDRVSSYEQYF; CDR3 DNA: TGTGTCAGCAGCGGGAATGACAGGGTCAGCTCCTACGAGCAGTACTTC
V gene: TRBV10-3; J gene: TRBJ2-3; D gene: TRBD1; clone size: few; CDR3 protein: CAISDRGVDTQYF; CDR3 DNA: TGTGCCATCAGCGACAGGGGTGTTGATACGCAGTATTTT
V gene: TRBV27; J gene: TRBJ2-5; D gene: TRBD2; clone size: many; CDR3 protein: CASSRRFTSDKETQYF; CDR3 DNA: TGTGCCAGCAGTCGCAGGTTCACTAGCGACAAAGAGACCCAGTACTTC
V gene: TRBV7-2; J gene: TRBJ2-7; D gene: NA; clone size: many; CDR3 protein: CASSSSDSFYEQYF; CDR3 DNA: TGTGCCAGCAGCTCCTCGGACAGTTTCTACGAGCAGTACTTC
V gene: TRBV7-2; J gene: TRBJ2-3; D gene: TRBD2; clone size: medium-sized; CDR3 protein: CASSSTRTSGGLGGDTQYF; CDR3 DNA: TGTGCCAGCAGCTCCACCCGGACTAGCGGGGGCCTCGGGGGAGATACGCAGTATTTT
V gene: TRBV6-2/TRBV6-3; J gene: TRBJ1-1; D gene: NA; clone size: many; CDR3 protein: CASSYAPYGEAFF; CDR3 DNA: TGTGCCAGCAGTTACGCGCCCTACGGTGAAGCTTTCTTT
V gene: TRBV7-9; J gene: TRBJ1-2; D gene: NA; clone size: many; CDR3 protein: CASSLIHVNYGYTF; CDR3 DNA: TGTGCCAGCAGCCTCATACACGTTAACTATGGCTACACCTTC
V gene: TRBV3-1; J gene: TRBJ1-2; D gene: NA; clone size: many; CDR3 protein: CASSQSEGGYTF; CDR3 DNA: TGTGCCAGCAGCCAAAGTGAGGGGGGCTACACCTTC
V gene: TRBV5-1; J gene: TRBJ1-1; D gene: TRBD1; clone size: many; CDR3 protein: CASTRSGQGMNTEAFF; CDR3 DNA: TGCGCCAGCACCCGGTCGGGACAGGGGATGAACACTGAAGCTTTCTTT
V gene: TRBV6-5; J gene: TRBJ2-5; D gene: TRBD2; clone size: many; CDR3 protein: CASSALGGYQETQYF; CDR3 DNA: TGTGCCAGCAGCGCCCTGGGAGGGTATCAAGAGACCCAGTACTTC
V gene: TRBV4-1; J gene: TRBJ1-2; D gene: NA; clone size: many; CDR3 protein: CASSQAAGETGYTF; CDR3 DNA: TGCGCCAGCAGCCAGGCGGCAGGGGAAACTGGCTACACCTTC
V gene: TRBV7-2; J gene: TRBJ2-3; D gene: TRBD2; clone size: NA; CDR3 protein: CASSSGLAGATDTQYF; CDR3 DNA: TGTGCCAGCAGCTCTGGACTAGCGGGGGCCACAGATACGCAGTATTTT
V gene: TRBV13; J gene: TRBJ2-7; D gene: TRBD2; clone size: many; CDR3 protein: CASSPRLAVGSEQYF; CDR3 DNA: TGTGCCAGCAGCCCACGACTAGCGGTGGGAAGCGAGCAGTACTTC
V gene: TRBV19; J gene: TRBJ2-1; D gene: NA; clone size: many; CDR3 protein: CASMETRNEQFF; CDR3 DNA: TGTGCCAGTATGGAGACTCGGAATGAGCAGTTCTTC
V gene: TRBV20-1; J gene: TRBJ2-5; D gene: NA; clone size: NA; CDR3 protein: CSARAPGTETQYF; CDR3 DNA: TGCAGTGCTAGAGCTCCAGGGACGGAGACCCAGTACTTC
V gene: TRBV7-9; J gene: TRBJ2-2; D gene: TRBD2; clone size: NA; CDR3 protein: CASSAGLAEELFF; CDR3 DNA: TGTGCCAGCAGCGCGGGACTAGCCGAGGAGCTGTTTTTT